The 3 T cell receptor beta chains listed next were all sequenced from one sample in a study of T-cell memory formation after mild COVID-19. TCRdb processed the 5' RACE reads anew with MiXCR; each CDR3 protein has one entry. The sample yields some 49,000 distinct CDR3 sequences, roughly 27% seen once. The sequencing sample was made of PBMCs or a T cell subset sorted from them (not recorded which). These receptors all come from a man aged 18 to 30 who had mild COVID-19 (a few samples of this study predate the infection). Cell type and time point are not known.

The chain links TRBV6-5 to TRBJ2-3, with TRBD1 matching 7 bases. The CDR3 totals 15 residues. The J segment lost 2 bases and the V segment lost 6 bases, leaving 8 bases of the junction unmatched. CDR1 MNHEY and CDR2 SVGAGI come from the germline V gene. DNA for the CDR3: TGTGCCAGCAGAAACCGGGGACAGATCACAGATACGCAGTATTTT. The encoded protein is CASRNRGQITDTQYF.

The chain links TRBV13 to TRBJ1-2, with 7 bases fitting TRBD1. The CDR3 contains 12 residues. V was clipped by 5 bases and J by 11 bases; unmatched bases: 8. Germline-derived CDR1 and CDR2 are PRHDT and FYEKMQ (reference sequence). CDR3 DNA sequence: TGTGCCAGCAGCGCGGGACAGCTCGAGTACACCTTC. This codes for CASSAGQLEYTF.

This clonotype was detected only a few times. V and J are TRBV9 and TRBJ2-2, with unresolved D. Germline CDR1 reads SGDLS; CDR2 reads YYNGEE. V was clipped by 0 bases and J by 7 bases, with 7 bases between them. The CDR3 spans 13 residues. The CDR3 sequence: CASSVVPGGELFF. For the CDR3, the DNA is TGTGCCAGCAGCGTAGTTCCGGGCGGGGAGCTGTTTTTT.